The 21 T cell receptor beta chains listed next were all sequenced from one sample in a study of regulatory T cells in long-lasting Graves disease. Relying on iRepertoire HTBI primers and Arm-PCR of CDR3 regions, the team built TCR beta libraries. TCRdb reprocessed the multiplex PCR reads via MiXCR and lists one record per CDR3 protein. The sample gives some 350,000 distinct CDR3 sequences, roughly 15% of which show up once; around 21% is in the top ten. Time point indicated: newly diagnosed GD, antithyroid drugs for less than 3 months. TCR sequences were obtained from RNA taken from PBMCs. These data also featured in a second study, about T cells in Graves' hyperthyroidism and ophthalmopathy.

The source was peripheral blood mononuclear cells (PBMCs), collected at new diagnosis, from a patient treated with antithyroid drugs. The receptors were sampled from a woman under 30 with Graves disease.

This clonotype was found many times. Germline is not matched at one junction end, which may reflect a read error. J is TRBJ2-7 and V is TRBV20-1, with D possibly being TRBD2 (5 bases). The CDR3 runs to 11 residues. CDR1 is DFQATT, CDR2 SNEGSKA, per germline (reference sequence). The CDR3 here is CSASSAGAASF. The CDR3 DNA is TGCAGTGCTAGTTCGGCGGGCGCCGCGTCCTTC.

The chain links TRBV25-1 to TRBJ1-5; TRBD1 is a possible D gene (5 bases). The CDR3 has 14 residues. Between the trimmed V and J ends, which lost 6 bases and 15 bases, there was a span of 24 bases. Germline values: CDR1 MGHDK, CDR2 SYGVNS. DNA of the CDR3: TGTGCCAGCAGCTTTGGGGGTACCCGATTCGAACGGCATTTT. It is translated as CASSFGGTRFERHF.

Worth noting for this clonotype: A much larger clone lies one base from this, so it may be a read error. No conserved phenylalanine or tryptophan ends this CDR3, so it is likely a read error. The V and J genes are TRBV7-9 and TRBJ2-1; 7 bases line up with TRBD1. This CDR3 region has 14 residues. Trimming at V came to 3 bases and at J to 6 bases, leaving 5 bases not matched to a gene. Per germline, CDR1 SEHNR and CDR2 FQNEAQ (reference sequence). CDR3 nucleotide sequence: TGTGCCAGCAGCTTTCTGACAGGGTCCAATGAGCAGTTCGTC. This gives the protein CASSFLTGSNEQFV.

This clonotype was seen ten or more times. This sequence joins TRBV12-3 or TRBV12-4 and TRBJ2-3; tentatively, D is TRBD1 or TRBD2 (6 bases each). The CDR3 extends over 14 amino acids. Deletions cut 2 bases from V and 4 bases from J, with 10 bases between. The CDR3: CASSLIGGADTQYF. The DNA for the CDR3 is TGTGCCAGCAGTTTAATCGGGGGCGCAGATACGCAGTATTTT.

This clonotype was seen only a few times. Given the absence of the conserved phenylalanine or tryptophan at the CDR3 end, a read error is likely. The J gene is TRBJ2-5, the V gene TRBV12-3 or TRBV12-4, with D perhaps TRBD1 or TRBD2 (5 bases each). This CDR3 has 17 amino acids. Trimming pared 1 base from V and 4 bases from J, leaving 19 bases between. The CDR3 DNA reads TGTGCCAGCAGTTTAGGTCGACTCGTCCATGGGGGAGAGACCCAGTACTCC. It encodes CASSLGRLVHGGETQYS.

This clonotype has ten or more counts. The chain joins TRBV29-1 to TRBJ2-3; a weak D match, TRBD2 (6 bases). CDR1 and CDR2 from the germline V gene are SQVTM and ANQGSEA. Trimming took off 7 bases at V and 8 bases at J, with 19 bases between the two ends. The CDR3 is made up of 13 amino acids. CDR3 in amino acids: CSAGGFGGTTQYF. The CDR3 bases are TGCAGCGCTGGGGGGTTCGGAGGCACTACGCAGTATTTT.

This clonotype was recorded a few times. The chain joins TRBV20-1 to TRBJ1-1, with D perhaps TRBD1 (5 bases). V lost 6 bases and J lost 1, with 12 bases in between. CDR1 DFQATT and CDR2 SNEGSKA come from the germline V gene (reference sequence). The CDR3 length is 13 residues. For the CDR3, the DNA is TGCAGTGCACCCCGGGACGGGAACACTGAAGCTTTCTTT. It is translated as CSAPRDGNTEAFF.

This clonotype was detected ten times or more. This chain links TRBV7-3 with TRBJ2-7, with 7 bases identical to TRBD2. The CDR3 is 13 residues long. V trimming: 4 bases; J trimming: 3 bases; junction bases outside the gene matches: 3. The germline V gene has CDR1 SGHTA and CDR2 FQGTGA. The CDR3 here is CASSSASGYEQYF. DNA of the CDR3: TGTGCCAGCAGCTCAGCTAGCGGCTACGAGCAGTACTTC.

In its sample, this clonotype was seen many times. The chain combines TRBV6-2 or TRBV6-3 with TRBJ2-1; the D call may be TRBD1 or TRBD2 (5 bases each). This CDR3 contains 17 residues. Between the trimmed V and J ends, which lost 2 bases and 8 bases, there was a span of 22 bases. Per the germline V gene, CDR1 is MNHEY and CDR2 is SVGEGT. CDR3 region: CASSYANPGPEVDEQFF. The CDR3 DNA reads TGTGCCAGCAGTTACGCGAATCCGGGACCGGAGGTCGATGAGCAGTTCTTC.

The chain uses TRBV5-1 and TRBJ2-7; 11 nucleotides line up with TRBD2. The germline CDR1 and CDR2 sequences are SGHRS and YFSETQ. The CDR3 extends over 15 amino acids. After removal of 0 bases from V and 7 bases from J, the junction contained 6 bases not matched to a gene. CDR3 region: CASSLGLAGNNEQYF. The CDR3 nucleotides are TGCGCCAGCAGCTTGGGACTAGCGGGGAACAATGAGCAGTACTTC.

This clonotype was counted only a few times. V and J are TRBV6-1 and TRBJ1-5; the match to TRBD1 covers 10 bases. The V segment lost 8 bases and the J segment 4 bases; nucleotides outside the gene matches: 5. Germline lookup yields CDR1 MNHNS and CDR2 SASEGT. The CDR3 totals 14 residues. The CDR3 region has the DNA TGTGCCAGCCGAAGACAGGGGGCTAATCAGCCCCAGCATTTT. Translated, it gives CASRRQGANQPQHF.

This clonotype has at least ten counts. This rearrangement joins TRBV28 to TRBJ1-2; possibly TRBD1 for D (5 bases). The CDR3 has 12 amino acids. Trimming removed 6 bases from V and 2 bases from J, with 7 bases in between. Germline CDR1 reads MDHEN; CDR2 reads SYDVKM. The chain's CDR3 is CASSRGNYGYTF. The CDR3, as DNA: TGTGCCAGCAGCCGGGGCAACTATGGCTACACCTTC.

This clonotype was found a few times. The chain uses TRBV9 and TRBJ2-2, with a tentative D call TRBD2 (5 bases). The CDR3 has 14 amino acids. Trimming left V 4 bases short and J 2 bases short, with 9 bases between. Germline V gene sequence: CDR1 SGDLS, CDR2 YYNGEE. The CDR3 here is CASSTRDNTGELFF. The CDR3 DNA follows: TGTGCCAGCAGCACCCGGGATAACACCGGGGAGCTGTTTTTT.

This clonotype was found many times. Here the CDR3 reads CSAHSDLTTDTQYF. CDR3 DNA sequence: TGCAGTGCTCACTCGGACCTGACCACAGATACGCAGTATTTT. V and J are TRBV20-1 and TRBJ2-3, with unresolved D. There are 14 residues in the CDR3. The germline CDR1 and CDR2 sequences are DFQATT and SNEGSKA (reference sequence). Between the trimmed V and J ends, which lost 5 bases and 2 bases, there was a span of 14 bases.

The V and J genes are TRBV7-6 and TRBJ2-3; D is tentatively TRBD1 or TRBD2 (5 bases each). Germline V gene data show CDR1 as SGHVS and CDR2 as FNYEAQ. The CDR3 spans 16 residues. Deletions cut 3 bases from V and 2 bases from J, with 15 bases between. CDR3 sequence reads: CASSLRGVSPTDTQYF. Here the CDR3 DNA reads TGTGCCAGCAGCTTGAGGGGCGTCAGCCCCACAGATACGCAGTATTTT.

This clonotype was picked up many times. The genes are TRBV2 and TRBJ2-2; TRBD2 matches 12 bases. Trimming at V came to 7 bases and at J to 4 bases, leaving 4 bases not matched to a gene. The germline V gene has CDR1 SNHLY and CDR2 FYNNEI. This CDR3 has 15 amino acids. The CDR3 is CASKASGGVTGELFF. DNA of the CDR3: TGTGCCAGCAAGGCTAGCGGGGGGGTCACCGGGGAGCTGTTTTTT.

This clonotype was seen a few times. V is TRBV6-4 and J is TRBJ2-1; D remains ambiguous. The V gene's germline CDR1 is MRHNA and CDR2 SNTAGT. V lost 5 bases and J lost 0, with 5 bases in between. The CDR3 contains 13 residues. The CDR3 spells CASSKGSYNEQFF. The CDR3 nucleotides are TGTGCCAGCAGTAAGGGCTCCTACAATGAGCAGTTCTTC.

The table lists this clonotype with many counts. The chain joins TRBV5-6 to TRBJ2-1, with D perhaps matching TRBD2 (5 bases). Per the germline V gene, CDR1 is SGHDT and CDR2 is YYEEEE. The CDR3 is 15 amino acids. V dropped 2 bases and J dropped 3 bases, with 12 bases sitting between them. CDR3: CASSFRGVLYNEQFF. CDR3 DNA sequence: TGTGCCAGCAGCTTTCGGGGAGTTCTCTACAATGAGCAGTTCTTC.

This clonotype was seen repeatedly, ten times or more. This chain connects TRBV18 to TRBJ2-7; D not resolved. Trimming took off 8 bases at V and 3 bases at J, with 8 bases between the two ends. CDR1 is KGHSH and CDR2 is LQKENI in the germline V gene. The CDR3 covers 11 residues. The DNA for the CDR3 is TGTGCCAGCAGTGGTCGCTACGAGCAGTACTTC. The encoded protein is CASSGRYEQYF. Drawing the rest from reference TRBV18 and TRBJ2-7, the complete variable domain is NAGVMQNPRHLVRRRGQEARLRCSPMKGHSHVYWYRQLPEEGLKFMVYLQKENIIDESGMPKERFSAEFPKEGPSILRIQQVVRGDSAAYFCASSGRYEQYFGPGTRLTVT.

Only a few counts were recorded for this clonotype. The chain recombines TRBV6-2 or TRBV6-3 with TRBJ2-3; no definite D call. With the DNA end fitting TRBJ2-5 better, the J assignment may be wrong. The CDR3 loop spans 14 amino acids. Looked up from germline, CDR1 is MNHEY and CDR2 is SVGEGT. The CDR3: CASSEFAALETQYF. The CDR3 DNA follows: TGTGCCAGCAGTGAATTCGCAGCCTTAGAGACCCAGTACTTC.

In this sample, this clonotype turned up many times. The J gene is TRBJ2-7, the V gene TRBV11-2; D is ambiguous. The CDR3 is made up of 15 amino acids. CDR1 and CDR2 (germline): SGHAT, FQNNGV. Between the trimmed V and J ends, which lost 0 bases and 2 bases, there was a span of 11 bases. DNA of the CDR3: TGTGCCAGCAGCTTAGATCGAGTACAGACCTACGAGCAGTACTTC. Protein: CASSLDRVQTYEQYF.